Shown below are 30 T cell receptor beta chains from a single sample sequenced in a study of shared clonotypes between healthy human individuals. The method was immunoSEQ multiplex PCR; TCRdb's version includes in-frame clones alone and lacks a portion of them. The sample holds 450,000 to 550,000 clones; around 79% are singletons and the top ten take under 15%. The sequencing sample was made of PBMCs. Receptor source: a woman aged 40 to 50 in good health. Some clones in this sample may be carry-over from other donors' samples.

The CDR3 spells CASSPLLSGGTDTQYF. Here the CDR3 DNA reads TGTGCCAGCTCACCCCTTCTTAGCGGTGGCACAGATACGCAGTATTTT. The genes are TRBV18 and TRBJ2-3; tentatively, D is TRBD2 (6 bases). The germline CDR1 and CDR2 sequences are KGHSH and LQKENI. The V gene lost 3 bases and the J gene lost 1 base, with 14 bases spanning the gap. The CDR3 length is 16 residues. Full variable domain (outside the CDR3, taken from reference TRBV18 and TRBJ2-3): NAGVMQNPRHLVRRRGQEARLRCSPMKGHSHVYWYRQLPEEGLKFMVYLQKENIIDESGMPKERFSAEFPKEGPSILRIQQVVRGDSAAYFCASSPLLSGGTDTQYFGPGTRLTVL.

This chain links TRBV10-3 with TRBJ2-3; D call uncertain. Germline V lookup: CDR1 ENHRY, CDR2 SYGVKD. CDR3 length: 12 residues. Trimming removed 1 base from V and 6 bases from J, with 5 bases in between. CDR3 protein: CAISELGDTQYF. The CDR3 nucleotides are TGTGCCATCAGTGAGTTGGGGGATACGCAGTATTTT.

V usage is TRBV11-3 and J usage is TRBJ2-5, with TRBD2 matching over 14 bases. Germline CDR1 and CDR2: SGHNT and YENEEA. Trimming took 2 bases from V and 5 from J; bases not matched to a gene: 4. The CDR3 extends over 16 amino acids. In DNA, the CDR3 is TGTGCCAGCAGCTTAACGACTAGCGGGAGGGCTGAGACCCAGTACTTC. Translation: CASSLTTSGRAETQYF.

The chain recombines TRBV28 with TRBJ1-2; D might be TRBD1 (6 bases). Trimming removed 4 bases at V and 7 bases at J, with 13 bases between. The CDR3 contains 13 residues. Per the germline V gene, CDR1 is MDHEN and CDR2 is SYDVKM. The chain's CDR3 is CASSSPGEGGYTF. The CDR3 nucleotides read TGTGCCAGCAGTTCGCCAGGGGAGGGTGGCTACACCTTC.

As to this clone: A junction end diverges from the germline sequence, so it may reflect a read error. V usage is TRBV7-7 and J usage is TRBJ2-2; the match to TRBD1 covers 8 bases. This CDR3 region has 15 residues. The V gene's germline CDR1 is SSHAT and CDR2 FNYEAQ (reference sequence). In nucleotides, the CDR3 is TGTGCTAGCAGCCCGCTGACAGGGGACACCGGGGAGCTGTTTTTT. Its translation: CASSPLTGDTGELFF.

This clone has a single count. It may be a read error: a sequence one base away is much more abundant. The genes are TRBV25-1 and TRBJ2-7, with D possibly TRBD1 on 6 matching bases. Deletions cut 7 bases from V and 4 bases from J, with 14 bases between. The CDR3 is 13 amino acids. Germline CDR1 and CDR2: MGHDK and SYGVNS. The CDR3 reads CASNGQGRYEQYF. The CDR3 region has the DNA TGTGCCAGCAATGGTCAGGGGAGATACGAGCAGTACTTC.

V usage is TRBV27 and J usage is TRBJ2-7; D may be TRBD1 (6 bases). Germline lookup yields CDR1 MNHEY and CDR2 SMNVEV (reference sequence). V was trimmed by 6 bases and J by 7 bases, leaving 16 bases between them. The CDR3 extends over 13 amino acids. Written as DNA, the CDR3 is TGTGCCAGCAGGGACAGACTACGTTGGGAGCAGTACTTC. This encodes CASRDRLRWEQYF.

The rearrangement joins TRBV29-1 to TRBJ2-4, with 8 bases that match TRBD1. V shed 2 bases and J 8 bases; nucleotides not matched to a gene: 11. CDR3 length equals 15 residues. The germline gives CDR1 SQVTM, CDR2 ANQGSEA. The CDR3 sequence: CSVEIGARGLDIQYF. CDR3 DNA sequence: TGCAGCGTTGAAATAGGGGCCAGGGGGCTGGACATTCAGTACTTC.

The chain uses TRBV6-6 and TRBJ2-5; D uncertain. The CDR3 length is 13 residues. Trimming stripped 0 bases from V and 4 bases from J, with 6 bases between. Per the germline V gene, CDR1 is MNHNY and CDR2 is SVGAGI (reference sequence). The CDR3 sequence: CASSYSKGETQYF. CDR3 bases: TGTGCCAGCAGTTACTCGAAGGGAGAGACCCAGTACTTC.

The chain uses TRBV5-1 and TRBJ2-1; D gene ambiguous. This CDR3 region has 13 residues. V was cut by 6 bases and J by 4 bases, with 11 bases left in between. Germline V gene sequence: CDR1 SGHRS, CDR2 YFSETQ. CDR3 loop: CASTPEGYNEQFF. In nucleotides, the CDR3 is TGCGCCAGCACCCCGGAAGGGTACAATGAGCAGTTCTTC.

The CDR3 sequence is CASSLGALATNTGELFF. The CDR3 DNA is TGCGCCAGCAGCTTGGGGGCACTAGCGACTAACACCGGGGAGCTGTTTTTT. V is TRBV5-1 and J is TRBJ2-2; 7 positions agree with TRBD2. Germline V gene sequence: CDR1 SGHRS, CDR2 YFSETQ. The junction had 7 bases not matched to a gene; V was cut back by 0 bases and J by 2 bases. There are 17 residues in the CDR3.

CDR3 nucleotides: TGCGCCAGCAGCTCCAAAACCGGGACAGGGACTAGCGGAAGATACGAGCAGTACTTC. It translates to CASSSKTGTGTSGRYEQYF. This chain joins TRBV5-1 and TRBJ2-7; 11 bases line up with TRBD2. V lost 3 bases, J lost 4 bases, and 18 bases stayed unmatched. The length of the CDR3 is 19 residues. Germline-derived CDR1 and CDR2 are SGHRS and YFSETQ.

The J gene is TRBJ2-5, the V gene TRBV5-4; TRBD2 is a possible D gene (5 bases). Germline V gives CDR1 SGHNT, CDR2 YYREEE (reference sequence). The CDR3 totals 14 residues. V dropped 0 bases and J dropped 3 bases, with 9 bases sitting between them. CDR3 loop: CASSLDLGEETQYF. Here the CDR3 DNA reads TGTGCCAGCAGCTTGGATCTGGGAGAAGAGACCCAGTACTTC.

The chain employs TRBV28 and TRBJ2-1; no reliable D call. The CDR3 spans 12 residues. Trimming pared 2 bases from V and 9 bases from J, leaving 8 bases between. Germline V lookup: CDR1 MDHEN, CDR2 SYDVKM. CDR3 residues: CASSLGWTEQFF. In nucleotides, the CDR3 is TGTGCCAGCAGTTTAGGGTGGACTGAGCAGTTCTTC.

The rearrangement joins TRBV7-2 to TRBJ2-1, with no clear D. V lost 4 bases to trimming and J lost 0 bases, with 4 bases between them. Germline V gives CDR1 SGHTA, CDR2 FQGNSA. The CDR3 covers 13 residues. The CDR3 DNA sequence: TGTGCCAGCAGCTCTAACTCCTACAATGAGCAGTTCTTC. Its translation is CASSSNSYNEQFF.

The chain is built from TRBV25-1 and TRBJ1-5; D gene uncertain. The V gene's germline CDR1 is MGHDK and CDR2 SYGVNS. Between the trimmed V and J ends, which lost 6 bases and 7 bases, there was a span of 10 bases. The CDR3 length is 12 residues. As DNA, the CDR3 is TGTGCCAGCAGCACAAGGAACCAGCCCCAGCATTTT. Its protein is CASSTRNQPQHF. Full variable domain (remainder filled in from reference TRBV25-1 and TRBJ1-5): EADIYQTPRYLVIGTGKKITLECSQTMGHDKMYWYQQDPGMELHLIHYSYGVNSTEKGDLSSESTVSRIRTEHFPLTLESARPSHTSQYLCASSTRNQPQHFGDGTRLSIL.

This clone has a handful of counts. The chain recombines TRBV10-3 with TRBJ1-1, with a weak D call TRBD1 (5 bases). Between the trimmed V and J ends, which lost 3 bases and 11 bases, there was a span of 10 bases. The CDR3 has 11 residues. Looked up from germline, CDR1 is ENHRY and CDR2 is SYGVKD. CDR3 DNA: TGTGCCATCAGTGAAGGGACTGGGGCTTTCTTT. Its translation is CAISEGTGAFF.

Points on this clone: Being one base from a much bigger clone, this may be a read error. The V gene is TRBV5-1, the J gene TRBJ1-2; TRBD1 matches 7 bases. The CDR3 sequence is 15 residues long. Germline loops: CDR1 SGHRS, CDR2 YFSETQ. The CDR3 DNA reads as TGCGCCAGCAGCCCATCTCCCGGGACAGCCTATGGCCACACCTTC. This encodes CASSPSPGTAYGHTF.

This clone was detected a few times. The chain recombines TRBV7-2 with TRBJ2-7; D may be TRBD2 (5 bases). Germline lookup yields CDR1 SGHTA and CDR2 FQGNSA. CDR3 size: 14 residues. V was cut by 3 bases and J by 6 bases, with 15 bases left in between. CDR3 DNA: TGTGCCAGCAGCTTCGGGGTCCTTTATGGCGAGCAGTACTTC. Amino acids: CASSFGVLYGEQYF.

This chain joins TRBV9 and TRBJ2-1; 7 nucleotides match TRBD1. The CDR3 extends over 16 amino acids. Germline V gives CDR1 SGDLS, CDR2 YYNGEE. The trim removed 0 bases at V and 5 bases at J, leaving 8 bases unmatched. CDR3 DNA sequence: TGTGCCAGCAGCGTAGTCGAGGGGGCGGTCGACAATGAGCAGTTCTTC. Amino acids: CASSVVEGAVDNEQFF.

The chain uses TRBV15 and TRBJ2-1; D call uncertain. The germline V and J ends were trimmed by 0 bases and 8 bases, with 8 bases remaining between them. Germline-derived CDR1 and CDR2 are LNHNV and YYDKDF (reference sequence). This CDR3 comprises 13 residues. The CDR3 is CATSRDPSDEQFF. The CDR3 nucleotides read TGTGCCACCAGCAGAGATCCCAGCGATGAGCAGTTCTTC.

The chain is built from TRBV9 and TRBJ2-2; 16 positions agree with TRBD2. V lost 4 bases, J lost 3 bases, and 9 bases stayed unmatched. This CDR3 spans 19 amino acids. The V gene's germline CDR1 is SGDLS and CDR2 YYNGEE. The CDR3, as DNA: TGTGCCAGCAGCCCACGACCCGGGACTAGCGGGAGGGACACCGGGGAGCTGTTTTTT. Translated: CASSPRPGTSGRDTGELFF.

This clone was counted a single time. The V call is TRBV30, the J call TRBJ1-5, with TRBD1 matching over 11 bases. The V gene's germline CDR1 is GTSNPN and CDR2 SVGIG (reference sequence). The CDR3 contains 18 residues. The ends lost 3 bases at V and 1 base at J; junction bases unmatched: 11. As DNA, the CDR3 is TGTGCCTGGAGCCCCGGGACAGGGGGAACGGGGAGCAATCAGCCCCAGCATTTT. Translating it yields CAWSPGTGGTGSNQPQHF.

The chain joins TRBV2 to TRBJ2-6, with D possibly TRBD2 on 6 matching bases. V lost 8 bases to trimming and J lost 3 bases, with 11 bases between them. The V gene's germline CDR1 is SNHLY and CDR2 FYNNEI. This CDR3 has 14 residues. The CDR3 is CASRRGVGANVLTF. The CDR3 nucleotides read TGTGCCAGCCGGCGGGGCGTTGGGGCCAACGTCCTGACTTTC.

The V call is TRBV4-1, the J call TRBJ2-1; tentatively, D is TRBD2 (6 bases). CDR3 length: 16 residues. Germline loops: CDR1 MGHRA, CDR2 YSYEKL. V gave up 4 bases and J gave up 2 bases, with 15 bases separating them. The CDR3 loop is CASSPARGQAYNEQFF. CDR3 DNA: TGCGCCAGCAGCCCGGCGCGGGGTCAAGCCTACAATGAGCAGTTCTTC.

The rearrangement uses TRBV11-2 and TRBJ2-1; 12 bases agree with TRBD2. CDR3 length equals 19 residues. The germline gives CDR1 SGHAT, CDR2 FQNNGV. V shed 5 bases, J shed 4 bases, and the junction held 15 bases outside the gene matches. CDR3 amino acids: CASSPRTSGIYRIYNEQFF. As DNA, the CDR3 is TGTGCCAGCAGCCCTCGGACTAGCGGGATTTATCGGATATACAATGAGCAGTTCTTC.

CDR3 sequence (DNA): TGTGCCAGCAGGGGACAGGGATTCCCTGGCACAGATACGCAGTATTTT. It specifies CASRGQGFPGTDTQYF. V gene TRBV28 combines with J gene TRBJ2-3; 9 positions match TRBD1. Germline CDR1 is MDHEN and CDR2 is SYDVKM. The CDR3 is 16 amino acids. V was pared by 6 bases and J by 1 base, with 8 bases of the junction left unmatched.

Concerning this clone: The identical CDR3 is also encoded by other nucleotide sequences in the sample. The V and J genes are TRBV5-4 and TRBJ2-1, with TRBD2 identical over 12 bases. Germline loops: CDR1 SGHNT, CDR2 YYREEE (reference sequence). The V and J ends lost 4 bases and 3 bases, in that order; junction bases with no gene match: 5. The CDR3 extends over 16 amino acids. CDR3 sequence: CASSLRLAGDYNEQFF. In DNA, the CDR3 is TGTGCCAGCAGCCTGCGACTAGCGGGAGACTACAATGAGCAGTTCTTC.

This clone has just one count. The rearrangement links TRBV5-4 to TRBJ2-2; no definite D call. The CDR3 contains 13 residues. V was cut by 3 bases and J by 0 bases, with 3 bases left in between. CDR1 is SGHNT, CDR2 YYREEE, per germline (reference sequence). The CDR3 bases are TGTGCCAGCAGCTCAGCGAACACCGGGGAGCTGTTTTTT. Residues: CASSSANTGELFF.

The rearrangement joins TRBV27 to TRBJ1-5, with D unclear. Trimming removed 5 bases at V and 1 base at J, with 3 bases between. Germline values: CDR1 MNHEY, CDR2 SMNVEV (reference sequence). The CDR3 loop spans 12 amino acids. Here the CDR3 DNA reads TGTGCCAGCAGTCGCAGCAATCAGCCCCAGCATTTT. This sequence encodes CASSRSNQPQHF.